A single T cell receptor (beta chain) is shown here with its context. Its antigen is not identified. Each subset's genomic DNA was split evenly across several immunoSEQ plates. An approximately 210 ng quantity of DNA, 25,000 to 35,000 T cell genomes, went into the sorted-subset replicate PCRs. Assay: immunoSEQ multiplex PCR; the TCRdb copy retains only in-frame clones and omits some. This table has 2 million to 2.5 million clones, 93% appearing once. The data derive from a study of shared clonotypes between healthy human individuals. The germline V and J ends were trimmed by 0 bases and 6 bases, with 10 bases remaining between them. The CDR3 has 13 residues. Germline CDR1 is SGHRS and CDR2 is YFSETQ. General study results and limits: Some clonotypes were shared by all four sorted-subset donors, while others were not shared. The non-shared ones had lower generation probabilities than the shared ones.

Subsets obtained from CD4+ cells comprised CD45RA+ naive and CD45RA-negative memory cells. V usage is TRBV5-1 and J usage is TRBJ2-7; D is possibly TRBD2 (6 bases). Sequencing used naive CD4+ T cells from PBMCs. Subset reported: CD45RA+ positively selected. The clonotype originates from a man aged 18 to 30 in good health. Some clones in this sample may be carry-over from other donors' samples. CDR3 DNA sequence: TGCGCCAGCAGCTTGGCCACGGGGGTCGAGCAGTACTTC. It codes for CASSLATGVEQYF.